This TCR beta chain came from a study of T cell repertoires in cytomegalovirus infection. TCRdb reprocessed the reads with MiXCR, giving one entry per CDR3 protein. This table has 80,000 or so distinct CDR3 sequences, roughly 39% appearing once. A note on this clonotype: What it binds is unknown.

J was trimmed by 8 bases and V by 5 bases; bases with no gene match: 6. The CDR3 is 13 amino acids. This sequence was found in a human donor in good health (CMV status not recorded). Some clones in this sample may be carry-over from other donors' samples. This sample comprised CD8+ T cells from cultured PBMCs, obtained from culture after CMV antigen stimulation. The chain combines TRBV12-3 or TRBV12-4 with TRBJ2-1; 7 positions match TRBD2. The CDR3 sequence: CASSKTSVDEQFF. The CDR3 DNA sequence: TGTGCCAGCAGTAAAACTAGCGTCGATGAGCAGTTCTTC.